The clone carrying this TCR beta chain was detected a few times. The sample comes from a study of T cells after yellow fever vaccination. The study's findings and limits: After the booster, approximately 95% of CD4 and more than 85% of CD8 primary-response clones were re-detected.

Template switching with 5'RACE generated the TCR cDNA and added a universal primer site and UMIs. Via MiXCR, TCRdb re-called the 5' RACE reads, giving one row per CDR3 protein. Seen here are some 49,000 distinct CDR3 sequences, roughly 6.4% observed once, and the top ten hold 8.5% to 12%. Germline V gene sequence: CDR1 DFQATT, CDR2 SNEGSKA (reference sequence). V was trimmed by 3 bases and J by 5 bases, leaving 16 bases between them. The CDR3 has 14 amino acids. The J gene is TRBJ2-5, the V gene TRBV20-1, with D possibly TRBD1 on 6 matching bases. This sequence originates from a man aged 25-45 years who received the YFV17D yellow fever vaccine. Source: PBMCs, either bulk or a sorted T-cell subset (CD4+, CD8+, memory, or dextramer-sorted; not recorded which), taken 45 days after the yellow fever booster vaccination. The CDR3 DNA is TGCAGTGCTAGCAAACAGGGAAACATGGAGACCCAGTACTTC. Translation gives CSASKQGNMETQYF.